This T cell receptor (beta chain) was captured in a study of neurological immune-mediated disorders. TCRdb re-called the 5' RACE reads with MiXCR, one entry per CDR3 protein. Altogether 15,000 to 20,000 distinct CDR3 sequences are present, 9.5% to 12% being singletons, with the ten largest covering approximately 28%. This CDR3 is built from 14 residues. Germline lookup yields CDR1 MDHEN and CDR2 SYDVKM. V lost 8 bases, J lost 5 bases, and 9 bases stayed unmatched. This clonotype occurred many times. The sequence came from a woman aged 50 to 60 in good health. The chain carries TRBV28 and TRBJ2-3, with 8 bases that match TRBD1. Sequencing input: CD8+ T cells from blood. CDR3 loop: CASGDRRLGDTQYF. CDR3 DNA: TGTGCCAGCGGGGACAGGAGACTAGGAGATACGCAGTATTTT.